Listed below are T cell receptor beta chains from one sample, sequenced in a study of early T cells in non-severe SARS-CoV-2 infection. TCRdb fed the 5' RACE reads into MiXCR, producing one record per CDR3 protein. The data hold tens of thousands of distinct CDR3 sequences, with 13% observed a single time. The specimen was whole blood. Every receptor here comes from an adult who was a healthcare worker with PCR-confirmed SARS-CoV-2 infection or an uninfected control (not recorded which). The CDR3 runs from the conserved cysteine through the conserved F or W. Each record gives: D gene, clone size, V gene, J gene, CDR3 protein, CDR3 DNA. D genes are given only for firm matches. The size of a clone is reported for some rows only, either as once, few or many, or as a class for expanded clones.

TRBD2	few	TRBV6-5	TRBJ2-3	CASSYRGGYRSTDTQYF	TGTGCCAGCAGTTACCGCGGGGGGTATCGTAGCACAGATACGCAGTATTTT
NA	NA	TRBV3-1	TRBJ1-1	CASSNTDTEAFF	TGTGCCAGCAGCAACACAGACACTGAAGCTTTCTTT
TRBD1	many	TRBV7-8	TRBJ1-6	CASSRDRGNSPLHF	TGTGCCAGCAGCCGAGACAGGGGTAATTCACCCCTCCACTTT
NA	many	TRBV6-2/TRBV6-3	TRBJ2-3	CASSSYAADTQYF	TGTGCCAGCAGTTCGTACGCGGCAGATACGCAGTATTTT
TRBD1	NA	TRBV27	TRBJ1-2	CASSTDRGDGYTF	TGTGCCAGCTCTACCGACAGGGGTGATGGCTACACCTTC
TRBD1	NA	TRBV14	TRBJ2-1	CASSHIGGFGNEQFF	TGTGCCAGCAGCCATATAGGGGGCTTCGGCAATGAGCAGTTCTTC
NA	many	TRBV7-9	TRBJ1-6	CATIQGFGSPLHF	TGTGCGACAATCCAGGGTTTTGGTTCACCCCTCCACTTT
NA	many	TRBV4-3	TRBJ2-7	CASSQEETGAYEQYF	TGCGCCAGCAGCCAAGAAGAGACGGGGGCTTACGAGCAGTACTTC
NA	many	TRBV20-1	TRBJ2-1	CSARRVDGNNEQFF	TGCAGTGCTAGAAGGGTGGACGGCAACAATGAGCAGTTCTTC
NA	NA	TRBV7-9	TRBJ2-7	CASTDPSGYEQYF	TGTGCCAGCACCGACCCCTCCGGGTACGAGCAGTACTTC
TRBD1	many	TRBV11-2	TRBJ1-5	CASSSGDRGSNQPQHF	TGTGCCAGCAGCTCCGGGGACAGGGGAAGCAATCAGCCCCAGCATTTT
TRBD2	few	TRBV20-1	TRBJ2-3	CSALPGLADPFWFTDTQYF	TGCAGTGCCCTCCCGGGACTAGCGGACCCTTTCTGGTTCACAGATACGCAGTATTTT
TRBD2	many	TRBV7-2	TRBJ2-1	CASRLAGGDRSSYNEQFF	TGTGCCAGCAGATTGGCGGGGGGGGACAGAAGCTCCTACAATGAGCAGTTCTTC
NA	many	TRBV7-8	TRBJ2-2	CASTGRNTGELFF	TGTGCCAGCACAGGGCGGAACACCGGGGAGCTGTTTTTT
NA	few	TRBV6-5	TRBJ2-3	CASSYSYGTDTQYF	TGTGCCAGCAGTTATTCGTACGGCACCGATACGCAGTATTTT
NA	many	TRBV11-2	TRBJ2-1	CASSLRFEQFF	TGTGCCAGCAGCTTGCGTTTTGAGCAGTTCTTC
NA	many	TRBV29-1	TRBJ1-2	CSAGLGTDYGYTF	TGCAGCGCCGGACTAGGGACGGACTATGGCTACACCTTC
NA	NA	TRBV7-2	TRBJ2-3	CASSSRDTQYF	TGTGCCAGCAGCTCCCGAGATACGCAGTATTTT
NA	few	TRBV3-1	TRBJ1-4	CASSQGGGEKLFF	TGTGCCAGCAGCCAAGGAGGGGGTGAAAAACTGTTTTTT
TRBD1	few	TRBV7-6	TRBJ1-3	CASSLRQGPGNTIYF	TGTGCCAGCAGCCTAAGACAGGGCCCTGGAAACACCATATATTTT
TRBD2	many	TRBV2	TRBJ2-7	CASSPNRGGYEQYF	TGTGCCAGCAGCCCCAATCGGGGGGGGTACGAGCAGTACTTC
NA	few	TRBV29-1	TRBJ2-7	CSAEGQTAEQYF	TGCAGCGCCGAAGGACAGACCGCGGAGCAGTACTTC
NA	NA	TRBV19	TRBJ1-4	CASSIGEKLFF	TGTGCCAGTAGTATAGGTGAAAAACTGTTTTTT
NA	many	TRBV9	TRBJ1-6	CASSVASANSPLHF	TGTGCCAGCAGCGTAGCGTCAGCCAATTCACCCCTCCACTTT
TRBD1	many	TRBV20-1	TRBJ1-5	CSARETGIGNQPQHF	TGCAGTGCTAGAGAGACAGGGATTGGCAATCAGCCCCAGCATTTT
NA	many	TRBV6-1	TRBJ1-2	CASSEASTRGTYGYTF	TGTGCCAGCAGTGAAGCTTCTACTCGGGGTACCTATGGCTACACCTTC
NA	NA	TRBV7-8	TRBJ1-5	CASSLISRDQPQHF	TGTGCCAGCAGCTTAATCTCCAGGGATCAGCCCCAGCATTTT
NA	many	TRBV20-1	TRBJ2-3	CSARSGSDTQYF	TGCAGTGCTAGGTCAGGGTCAGATACGCAGTATTTT
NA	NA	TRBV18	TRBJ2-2	CASSSFTVANTGELFF	TGTGCCAGCTCATCATTTACAGTAGCGAACACCGGGGAGCTGTTTTTT
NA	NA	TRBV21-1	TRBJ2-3	CASSKASVGQGSDTQYF	NA
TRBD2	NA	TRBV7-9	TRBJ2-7	CASSFSSGTSGEQYF	TGTGCCAGCAGCTTTTCTTCCGGGACTAGCGGCGAGCAGTACTTC
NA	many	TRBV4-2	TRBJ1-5	CASSQQVQSNQPQHF	TGTGCCAGCAGCCAACAAGTCCAGAGCAATCAGCCCCAGCATTTT
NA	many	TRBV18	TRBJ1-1	CASSPGSSTEAFF	TGTGCCAGCTCACCTGGCAGTAGCACTGAAGCTTTCTTT
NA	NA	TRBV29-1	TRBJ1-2	CSVEIPSEYGYTF	TGCAGCGTTGAGATACCCTCGGAGTATGGCTACACCTTC
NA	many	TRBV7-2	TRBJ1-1	CASSVSTGLNTEAFF	TGTGCCAGCAGCGTTTCTACAGGGCTAAACACTGAAGCTTTCTTT
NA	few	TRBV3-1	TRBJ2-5	CASSQLSSQTQYF	TGTGCCAGCAGCCAACTTAGCAGCCAGACCCAGTACTTC
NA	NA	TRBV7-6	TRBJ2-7	CASSSGDRTYEQYF	TGTGCCAGCAGCTCCGGTGACAGAACCTACGAGCAGTACTTC
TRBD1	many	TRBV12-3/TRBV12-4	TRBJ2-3	CASRDDRGLTDTQYF	TGTGCCAGCAGAGACGACAGGGGATTGACAGATACGCAGTATTTT
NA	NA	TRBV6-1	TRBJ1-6	CASSLFAGNSPLHF	TGTGCCAGCAGTCTCTTTGCGGGTAATTCACCCCTCCACTTT
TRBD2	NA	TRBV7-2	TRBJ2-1	CASSLNSGDFNEQFF	TGTGCCAGCAGCTTAAACAGCGGGGACTTCAATGAGCAGTTCTTC
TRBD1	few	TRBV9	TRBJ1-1	CASSVRDRETEAFF	TGTGCCAGCAGCGTCCGGGACAGGGAAACTGAAGCTTTCTTT
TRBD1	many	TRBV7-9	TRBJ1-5	CASSSGTGLLDQPQHF	TGTGCCAGCAGCTCCGGGACAGGGCTGTTGGATCAGCCCCAGCATTTT
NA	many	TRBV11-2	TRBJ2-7	CASSHGGLHYEQYF	TGTGCCAGCAGCCATGGGGGTCTTCACTACGAGCAGTACTTC
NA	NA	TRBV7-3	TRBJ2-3	CASSLIGQGMWGADTQYF	TGTGCCAGCAGCTTAATTGGGCAGGGGATGTGGGGAGCAGATACGCAGTATTTT
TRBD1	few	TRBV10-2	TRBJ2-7	CASSDPTPQGANVAYEQYF	TGCGCCAGCAGTGATCCCACGCCTCAGGGGGCTAATGTTGCCTACGAGCAGTACTTC
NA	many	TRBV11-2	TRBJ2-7	CASSSYATIMRGDYEQYF	TGTGCCAGCAGCTCCTACGCCACGATCATGAGGGGGGATTACGAGCAGTACTTC
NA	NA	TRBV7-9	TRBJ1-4	CASSLLSRVNEKLFF	TGTGCCAGCAGCTTGTTGAGCAGGGTCAATGAAAAACTGTTTTTT
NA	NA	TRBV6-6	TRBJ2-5	CASSLFYQETQYF	TGTGCCAGCAGTCTATTCTACCAAGAGACCCAGTACTTC
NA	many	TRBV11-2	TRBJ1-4	CASSLDTVTNEKLFF	TGTGCCAGCAGCTTAGATACAGTAACTAATGAAAAACTGTTTTTT
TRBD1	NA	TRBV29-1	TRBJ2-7	CSGGQGYEQYF	TGCAGCGGTGGACAGGGCTACGAGCAGTACTTC
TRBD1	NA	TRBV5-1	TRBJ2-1	CASSQRTGSYNEQFF	TGCGCCAGCAGCCAGCGGACAGGGTCCTACAATGAGCAGTTCTTC
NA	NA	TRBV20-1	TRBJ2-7	CAVRGGLTYEQYF	TGCGCAGTGCGAGGTGGCTTAACCTACGAGCAGTACTTC
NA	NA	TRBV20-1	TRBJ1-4	CSAIRDPLRELFF	TGCAGTGCCATTCGGGACCCCCTGAGAGAACTGTTTTTT
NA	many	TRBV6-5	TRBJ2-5	CASSYSLDRQETQYF	TGTGCCAGCAGTTACTCGTTAGACAGACAAGAGACCCAGTACTTC
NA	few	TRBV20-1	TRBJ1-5	CSARKGAGYQPQHF	TGCAGTGCTAGAAAGGGTGCAGGCTATCAGCCCCAGCATTTT
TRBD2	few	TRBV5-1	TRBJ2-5	CASSREVPGTQYF	TGCGCCAGCAGCCGGGAGGTACCGGGGACCCAGTACTTC
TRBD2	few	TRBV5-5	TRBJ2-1	CASSLFWTSGGSYNEQFF	TGTGCCAGCAGCTTGTTTTGGACTAGCGGGGGGTCCTACAATGAGCAGTTCTTC
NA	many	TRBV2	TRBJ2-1	CASSYYNEQFF	TGTGCCAGCAGTTACTACAATGAGCAGTTCTTC
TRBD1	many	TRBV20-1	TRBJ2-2	CSARDWRQGNTGELFF	TGCAGTGCTAGAGATTGGCGACAGGGGAACACCGGGGAGCTGTTTTTT
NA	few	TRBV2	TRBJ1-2	CASRGGVGTTNYGYTF	TGTGCCAGCAGGGGGGGCGTCGGGACCACTAACTATGGCTACACCTTC